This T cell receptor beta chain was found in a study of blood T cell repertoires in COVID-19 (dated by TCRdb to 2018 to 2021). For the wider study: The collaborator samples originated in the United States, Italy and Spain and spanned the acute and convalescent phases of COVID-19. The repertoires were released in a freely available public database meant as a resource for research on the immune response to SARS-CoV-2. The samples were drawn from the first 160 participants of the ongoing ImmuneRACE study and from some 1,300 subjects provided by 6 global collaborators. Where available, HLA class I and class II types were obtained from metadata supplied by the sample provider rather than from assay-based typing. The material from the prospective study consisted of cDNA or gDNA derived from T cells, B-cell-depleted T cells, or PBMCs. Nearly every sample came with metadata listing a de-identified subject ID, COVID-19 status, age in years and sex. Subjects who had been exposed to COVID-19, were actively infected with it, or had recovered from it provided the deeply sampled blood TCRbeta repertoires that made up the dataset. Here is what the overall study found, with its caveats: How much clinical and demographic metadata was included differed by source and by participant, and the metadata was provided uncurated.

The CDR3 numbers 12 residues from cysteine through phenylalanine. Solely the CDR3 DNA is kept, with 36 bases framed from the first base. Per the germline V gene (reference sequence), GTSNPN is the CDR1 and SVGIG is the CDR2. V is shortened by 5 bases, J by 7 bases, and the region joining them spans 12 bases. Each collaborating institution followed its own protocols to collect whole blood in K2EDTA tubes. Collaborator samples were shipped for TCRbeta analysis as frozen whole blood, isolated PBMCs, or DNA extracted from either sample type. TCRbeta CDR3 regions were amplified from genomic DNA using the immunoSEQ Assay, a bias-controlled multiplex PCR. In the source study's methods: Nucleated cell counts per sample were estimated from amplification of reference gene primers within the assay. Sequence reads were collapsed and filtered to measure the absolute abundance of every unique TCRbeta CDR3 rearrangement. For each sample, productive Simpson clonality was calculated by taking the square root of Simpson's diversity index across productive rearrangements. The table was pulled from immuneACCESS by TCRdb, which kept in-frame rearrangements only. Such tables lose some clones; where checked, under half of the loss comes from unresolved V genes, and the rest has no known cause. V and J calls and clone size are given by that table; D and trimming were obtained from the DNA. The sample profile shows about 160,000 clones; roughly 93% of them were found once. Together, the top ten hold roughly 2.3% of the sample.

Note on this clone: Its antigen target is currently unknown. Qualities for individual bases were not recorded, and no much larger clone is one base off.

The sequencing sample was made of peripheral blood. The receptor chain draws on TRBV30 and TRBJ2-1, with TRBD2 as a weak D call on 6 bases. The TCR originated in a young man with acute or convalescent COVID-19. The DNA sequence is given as TGTGCCTGGCGGGGGATAGGGAATGAGCAGTTCTTC. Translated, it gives CAWRGIGNEQFF.